This TCR beta chain was documented in a study of T cell changes during pregnancy in multiple sclerosis. Germline assignment: CDR1 SGDLS and CDR2 YYNGEE. V lost 4 bases and J lost 4; bases outside the gene matches: 4. This CDR3 region has 15 residues. Assay used: immunoSEQ multiplex PCR; TCRdb lists only in-frame clones, some missing. Found here are tens of thousands of clones, just over 90% of them singletons; the top ten hold roughly 0.4%. This clone was recorded only once. Sequenced material: CD4+ T cells from peripheral blood mononuclear cells, taken in the second trimester of pregnancy. This clonotype was obtained from a female donor with multiple sclerosis, enrolled in a pregnancy study. The rearrangement links TRBV9 to TRBJ2-1; TRBD2 agrees at 11 bases. The CDR3 DNA follows: TGTGCCAGCAGCTTCGGGACTAGCGGATACAATGAGCAGTTCTTC. Translating it yields CASSFGTSGYNEQFF. Combining the CDR3 with reference TRBV9 and TRBJ2-1 gives the whole variable domain DSGVTQTPKHLITATGQRVTLRCSPRSGDLSVYWYQQSLDQGLQFLIQYYNGEERAKGNILERFSAQQFPDLHSELNLSSLELGDSALYFCASSFGTSGYNEQFFGPGTRLTVL.